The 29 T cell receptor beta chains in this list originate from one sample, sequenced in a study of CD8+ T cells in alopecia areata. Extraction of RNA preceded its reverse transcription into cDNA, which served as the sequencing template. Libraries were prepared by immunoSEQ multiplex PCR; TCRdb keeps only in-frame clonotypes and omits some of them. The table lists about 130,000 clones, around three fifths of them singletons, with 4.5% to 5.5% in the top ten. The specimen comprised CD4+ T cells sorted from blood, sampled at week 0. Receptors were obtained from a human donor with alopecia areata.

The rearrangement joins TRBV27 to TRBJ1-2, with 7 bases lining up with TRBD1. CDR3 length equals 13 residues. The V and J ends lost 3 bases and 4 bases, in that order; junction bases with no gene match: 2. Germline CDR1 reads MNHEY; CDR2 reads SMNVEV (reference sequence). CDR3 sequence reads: CASSFDRAYGYTF. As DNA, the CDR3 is TGTGCCAGCAGTTTCGACAGGGCCTATGGCTACACCTTC.

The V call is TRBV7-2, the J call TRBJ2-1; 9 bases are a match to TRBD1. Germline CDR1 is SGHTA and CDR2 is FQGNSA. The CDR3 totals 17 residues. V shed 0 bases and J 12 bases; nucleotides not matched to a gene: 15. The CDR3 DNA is TGTGCCAGCAGCTTAGCCTCCGGGACAGGGATCACAGGTCGGCAGTTCTTC. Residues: CASSLASGTGITGRQFF.

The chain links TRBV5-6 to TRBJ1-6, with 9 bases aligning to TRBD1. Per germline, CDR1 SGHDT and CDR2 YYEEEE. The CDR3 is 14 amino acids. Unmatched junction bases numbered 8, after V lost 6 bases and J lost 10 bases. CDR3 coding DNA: TGTGCCAGCACCAGGGACAGGGTCTTATCACCCCTCCACTTT. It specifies CASTRDRVLSPLHF. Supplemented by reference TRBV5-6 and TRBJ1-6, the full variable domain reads DAGVTQSPTHLIKTRGQQVTLRCSPKSGHDTVSWYQQALGQGPQFIFQYYEEEERQRGNFPDRFSGHQFPNYSSELNVNALLLGDSALYLCASTRDRVLSPLHFGNGTRLTVT.

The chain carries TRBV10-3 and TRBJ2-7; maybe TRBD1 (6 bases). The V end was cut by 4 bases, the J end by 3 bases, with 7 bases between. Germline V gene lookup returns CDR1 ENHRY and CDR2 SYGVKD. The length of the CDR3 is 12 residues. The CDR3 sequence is CAISGTVYEQYF. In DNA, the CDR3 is TGTGCCATCAGTGGGACAGTCTACGAGCAGTACTTC.

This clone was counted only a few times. CDR3 nucleotides: TGTGCCAGCAGCTTAAGGACAGATTCCTATGGCTACACCTTC. Translation: CASSLRTDSYGYTF. V gene TRBV7-9 combines with J gene TRBJ1-2; perhaps TRBD1 as D (6 bases). There are 14 residues in the CDR3. Germline V lookup: CDR1 SEHNR, CDR2 FQNEAQ (reference sequence). V lost 2 bases, J lost 4 bases, and 11 bases lay in between.

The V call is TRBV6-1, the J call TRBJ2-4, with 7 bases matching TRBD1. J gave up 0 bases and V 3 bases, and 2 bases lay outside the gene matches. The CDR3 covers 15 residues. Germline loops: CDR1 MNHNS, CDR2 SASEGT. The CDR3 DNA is TGTGCCAGCAGTGACGGGACAGTAGCCAAAAACATTCAGTACTTC. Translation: CASSDGTVAKNIQYF.

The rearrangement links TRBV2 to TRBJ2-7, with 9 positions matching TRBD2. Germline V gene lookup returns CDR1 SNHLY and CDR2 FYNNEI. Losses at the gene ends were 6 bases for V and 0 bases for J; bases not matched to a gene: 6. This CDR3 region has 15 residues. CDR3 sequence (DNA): TGTGCCAGCAGACGACTAGCGGAGACCTCCTACGAGCAGTACTTC. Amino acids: CASRRLAETSYEQYF.

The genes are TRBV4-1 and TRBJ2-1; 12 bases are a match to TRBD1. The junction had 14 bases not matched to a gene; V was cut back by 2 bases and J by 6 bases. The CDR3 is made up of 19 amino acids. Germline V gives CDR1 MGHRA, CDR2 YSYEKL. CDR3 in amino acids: CASSQRITGTGGEGNEQFF. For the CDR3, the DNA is TGCGCCAGCAGCCAACGGATTACCGGGACAGGGGGCGAGGGCAATGAGCAGTTCTTC.

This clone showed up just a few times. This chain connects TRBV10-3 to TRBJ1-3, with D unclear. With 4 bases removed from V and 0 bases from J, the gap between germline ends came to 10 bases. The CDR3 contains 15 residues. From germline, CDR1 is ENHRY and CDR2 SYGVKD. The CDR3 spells CAISVGGNSGNTIYF. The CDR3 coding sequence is TGTGCCATCAGTGTAGGAGGGAACTCTGGAAACACCATATATTTT.

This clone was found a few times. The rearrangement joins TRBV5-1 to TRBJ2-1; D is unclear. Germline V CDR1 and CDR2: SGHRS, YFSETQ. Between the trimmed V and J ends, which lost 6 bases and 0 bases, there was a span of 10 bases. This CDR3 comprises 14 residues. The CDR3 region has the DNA TGCGCCAGCAATCGAGGCTACTCCTACAATGAGCAGTTCTTC. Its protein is CASNRGYSYNEQFF.

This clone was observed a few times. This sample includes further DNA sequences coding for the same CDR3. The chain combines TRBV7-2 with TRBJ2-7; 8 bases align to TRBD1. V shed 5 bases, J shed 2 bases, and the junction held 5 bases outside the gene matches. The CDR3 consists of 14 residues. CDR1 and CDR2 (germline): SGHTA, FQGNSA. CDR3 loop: CASSPRQGTYEQYF. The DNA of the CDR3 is TGTGCCAGCAGCCCCCGACAGGGGACCTACGAGCAGTACTTC. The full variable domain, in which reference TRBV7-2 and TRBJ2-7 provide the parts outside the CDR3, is GAGVSQSPSNKVTEKGKDVELRCDPISGHTALYWYRQSLGQGLEFLIYFQGNSAPDKSGLPSDRFSAERTGGSVSTLTIQRTQQEDSAVYLCASSPRQGTYEQYFGPGTRLTVT.

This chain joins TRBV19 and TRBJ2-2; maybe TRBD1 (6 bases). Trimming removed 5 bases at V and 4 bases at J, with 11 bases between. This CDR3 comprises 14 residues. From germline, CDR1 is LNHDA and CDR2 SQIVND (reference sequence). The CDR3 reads CASSQGLGTGELFF. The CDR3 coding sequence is TGTGCCAGTAGTCAGGGGCTCGGCACCGGGGAGCTGTTTTTT.

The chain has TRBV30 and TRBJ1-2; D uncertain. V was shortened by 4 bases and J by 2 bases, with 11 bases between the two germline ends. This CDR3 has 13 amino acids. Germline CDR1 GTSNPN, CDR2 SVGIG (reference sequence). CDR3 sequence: CAWTLQRNYGYTF. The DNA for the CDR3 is TGTGCCTGGACCCTCCAGCGAAACTATGGCTACACCTTC.

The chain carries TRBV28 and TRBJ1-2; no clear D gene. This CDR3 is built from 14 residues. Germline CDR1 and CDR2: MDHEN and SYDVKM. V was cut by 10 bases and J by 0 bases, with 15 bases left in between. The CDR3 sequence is CATRPLGANYGYTF. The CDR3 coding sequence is TGTGCCACCCGACCCTTGGGAGCTAACTATGGCTACACCTTC.

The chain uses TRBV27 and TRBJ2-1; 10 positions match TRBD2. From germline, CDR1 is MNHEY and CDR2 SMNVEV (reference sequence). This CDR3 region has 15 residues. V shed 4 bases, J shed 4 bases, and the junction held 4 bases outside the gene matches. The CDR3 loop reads CASSSGTSEYNEQFF. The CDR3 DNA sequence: TGTGCCAGCAGTTCCGGGACTAGCGAGTACAATGAGCAGTTCTTC.

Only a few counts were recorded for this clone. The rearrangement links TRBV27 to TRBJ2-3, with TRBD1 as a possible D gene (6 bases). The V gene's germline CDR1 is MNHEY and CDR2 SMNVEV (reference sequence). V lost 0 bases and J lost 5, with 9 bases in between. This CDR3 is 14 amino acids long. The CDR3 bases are TGTGCCAGCAGTTTATCCGAGACAGGAGATACGCAGTATTTT. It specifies CASSLSETGDTQYF.

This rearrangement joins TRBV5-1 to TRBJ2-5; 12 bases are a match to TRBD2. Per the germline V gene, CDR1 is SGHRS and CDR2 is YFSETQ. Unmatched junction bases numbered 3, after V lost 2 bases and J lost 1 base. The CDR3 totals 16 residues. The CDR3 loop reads CASSFGLAGPQETQYF. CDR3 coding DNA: TGCGCCAGCAGCTTCGGACTAGCGGGACCCCAAGAGACCCAGTACTTC.

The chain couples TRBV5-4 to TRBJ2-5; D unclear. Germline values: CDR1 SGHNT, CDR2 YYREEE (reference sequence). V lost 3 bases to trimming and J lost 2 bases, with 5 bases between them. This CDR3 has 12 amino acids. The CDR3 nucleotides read TGTGCCAGCAGCTCGCTGCAAGAGACCCAGTACTTC. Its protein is CASSSLQETQYF.

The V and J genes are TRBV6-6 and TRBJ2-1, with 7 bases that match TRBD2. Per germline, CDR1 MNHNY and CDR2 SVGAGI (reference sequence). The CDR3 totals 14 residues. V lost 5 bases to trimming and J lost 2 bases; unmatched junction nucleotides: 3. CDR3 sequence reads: CASSGGGPYNEQFF. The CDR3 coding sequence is TGTGCCAGCAGTGGGGGGGGTCCCTACAATGAGCAGTTCTTC.

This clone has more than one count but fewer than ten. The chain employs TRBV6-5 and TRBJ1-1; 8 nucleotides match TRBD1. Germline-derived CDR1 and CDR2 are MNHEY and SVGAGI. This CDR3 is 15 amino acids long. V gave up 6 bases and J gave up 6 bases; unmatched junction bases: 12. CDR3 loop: CASSLTLGRGPEAFF. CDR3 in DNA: TGTGCCAGCAGCCTTACTTTGGGCAGGGGGCCTGAAGCTTTCTTT.

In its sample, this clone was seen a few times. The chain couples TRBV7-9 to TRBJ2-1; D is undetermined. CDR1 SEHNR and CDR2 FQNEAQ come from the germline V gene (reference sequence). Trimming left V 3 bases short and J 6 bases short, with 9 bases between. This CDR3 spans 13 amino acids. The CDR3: CASSFPGVNEQFF. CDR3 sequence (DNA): TGTGCCAGCAGCTTTCCGGGCGTCAATGAGCAGTTCTTC.

CDR3 DNA: TGTGCCAGTAGTGCCCGGACAGGGACTAGCAATCAGCCCCAGCATTTT. Its translation: CASSARTGTSNQPQHF. V is TRBV19 and J is TRBJ1-5; 8 bases agree with TRBD1. J was trimmed by 0 bases and V by 5 bases; bases with no gene match: 6. Germline V gene sequence: CDR1 LNHDA, CDR2 SQIVND (reference sequence). CDR3 size: 16 residues.

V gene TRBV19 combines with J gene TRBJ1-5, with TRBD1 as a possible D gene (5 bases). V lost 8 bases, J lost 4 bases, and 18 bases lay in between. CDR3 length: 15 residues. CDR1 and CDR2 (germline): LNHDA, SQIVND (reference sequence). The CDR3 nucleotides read TGTGCCAGTGGGTCCTCGGGGACGATAAATCAGCCCCAGCATTTT. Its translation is CASGSSGTINQPQHF.

CDR3 sequence reads: CASSIGEEGTGEQYF. The CDR3 nucleotides are TGTGCCAGTAGTATAGGAGAGGAGGGAACCGGCGAGCAGTACTTC. V and J are TRBV19 and TRBJ2-7, with D perhaps matching TRBD2 (6 bases). Deletions cut 1 base from V and 6 bases from J, with 16 bases between. The germline V gene encodes CDR1 LNHDA and CDR2 SQIVND (reference sequence). CDR3 length: 15 amino acids. The full variable domain, with the rest looked up from reference TRBV19 and TRBJ2-7, is DGGITQSPKYLFRKEGQNVTLSCEQNLNHDAMYWYRQDPGQGLRLIYYSQIVNDFQKGDIAEGYSVSREKKESFPLTVTSAQKNPTAFYLCASSIGEEGTGEQYFGPGTRLTVT.

CDR3 DNA sequence: TGCAGCTCCTCGAAGACTAGCGGGGGACCGAGCTCTAGCACAGATACGCAGTATTTT. Its translation: CSSSKTSGGPSSSTDTQYF. V is TRBV29-1 and J is TRBJ2-3; 12 nucleotides line up with TRBD2. The J segment lost 0 bases and the V segment lost 8 bases, leaving 18 bases of the junction unmatched. The CDR3 runs to 19 residues. Germline V gene data show CDR1 as SQVTM and CDR2 as ANQGSEA.

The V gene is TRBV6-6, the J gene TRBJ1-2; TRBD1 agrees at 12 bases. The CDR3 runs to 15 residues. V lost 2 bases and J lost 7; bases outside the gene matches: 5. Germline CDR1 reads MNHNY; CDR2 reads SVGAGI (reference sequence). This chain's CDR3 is CASSYAPGQGAGYTF. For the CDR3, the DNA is TGTGCCAGCAGTTACGCTCCGGGACAGGGGGCTGGCTACACCTTC.

CDR3 protein: CAWGGRRNTEAFF. The DNA of the CDR3 is TGTGCCTGGGGAGGACGGAGGAACACTGAAGCTTTCTTT. J is TRBJ1-1 and V is TRBV30; D is ambiguous. Trimming took off 5 bases at V and 1 base at J, with 11 bases between the two ends. Looked up from germline, CDR1 is GTSNPN and CDR2 is SVGIG (reference sequence). The CDR3 contains 13 residues.

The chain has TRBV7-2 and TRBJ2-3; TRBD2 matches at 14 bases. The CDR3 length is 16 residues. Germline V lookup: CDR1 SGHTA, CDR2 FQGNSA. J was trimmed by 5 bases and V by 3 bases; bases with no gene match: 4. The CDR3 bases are TGTGCCAGCAGCTTTGGACTAGCGGGGGGTAGAGATACGCAGTATTTT. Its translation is CASSFGLAGGRDTQYF.

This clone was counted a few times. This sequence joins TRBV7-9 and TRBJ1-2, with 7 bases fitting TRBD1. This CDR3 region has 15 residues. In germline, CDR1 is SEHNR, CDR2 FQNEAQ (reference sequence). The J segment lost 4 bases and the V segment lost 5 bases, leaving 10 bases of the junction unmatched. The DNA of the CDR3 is TGTGCCAGCAGCCCCAGCGGGACAGTGGGCTATGGCTACACCTTC. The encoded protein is CASSPSGTVGYGYTF.